This T cell receptor beta chain appears in the sequencing data of a study of early stage breast cancer tumors. Study-wide context: Most invasive tumors, about 80% of the 16, were ER+/PR+/HER2-. Whole-study findings and limits: Compared with adjacent normal breast, tumors showed around 2.5-fold denser, more clonal T cells. In most of the 16 patients, blood comparison separated tumor from normal breast. Enriched TCRB sequences shared across patients were mostly commonly generated sequences.

The repertoire was sequenced with immunoSEQ multiplex PCR; TCRdb's copy has only in-frame clones and lacks some. The sample includes tens of thousands of clones, 80% seen only once; the top ten take approximately 12%. This clone was seen once. Its matching antigen is unknown. Germline V gives CDR1 SGHNT, CDR2 YENEEA. The V end was cut by 5 bases, the J end by 7 bases, with 18 bases between. CDR3 length: 14 residues. The chain employs TRBV11-3 and TRBJ2-7; a weak D match, TRBD2 (6 bases). The TCR originated in a person between 60 and 70 years old with breast cancer. The sample consisted of blood. CDR3 amino acids: CASSQYYPAGEQYF. In DNA, the CDR3 is TGTGCCAGCAGCCAATACTATCCCGCGGGGGAGCAGTACTTC.